This entry lists 10 T cell receptor beta chains sequenced from one sample in a study of cytomegalovirus exposure and HLA in healthy donors. 60 Vbeta and 13 Jbeta primers were used in PCR. Method: immunoSEQ multiplex PCR; TCRdb's copy keeps in-frame clones and lacks some. The sample records 200,000 to 250,000 clones, approximately 81% being singletons. Input material: PBMCs. Source of these receptors: a human donor in good health.

In its sample, this clone was seen once. The genes are TRBV30 and TRBJ2-7, with 9 positions matching TRBD2. Per the germline V gene, CDR1 is GTSNPN and CDR2 is SVGIG (reference sequence). J gave up 5 bases and V 1 base, and 3 bases lay outside the gene matches. This CDR3 is built from 13 residues. This CDR3 is CAWSASGRHEQYF. DNA of the CDR3: TGTGCCTGGAGTGCCAGCGGGAGGCACGAGCAGTACTTC. Filled out from reference TRBV30 and TRBJ2-7, the complete variable domain reads SQTIHQWPATLVQPVGSPLSLECTVEGTSNPNLYWYRQAAGRGLQLLFYSVGIGQISSEVPQNLSASRPQDRQFILSSKKLLLSDSGFYLCAWSASGRHEQYFGPGTRLTVT.

The chain uses TRBV19 and TRBJ2-3; 8 bases are a match to TRBD1. Trimming removed 3 bases from V and 4 bases from J; junction bases left unmatched: 6. Germline V gene sequence: CDR1 LNHDA, CDR2 SQIVND (reference sequence). The CDR3 totals 15 residues. CDR3 amino acids: CASSIGQGRSDTQYF. CDR3 in DNA: TGTGCCAGTAGTATCGGACAGGGAAGATCAGATACGCAGTATTTT.

This sequence joins TRBV2 and TRBJ2-7, with D possibly matching TRBD1 (6 bases). This CDR3 region has 14 residues. Germline assignment: CDR1 SNHLY and CDR2 FYNNEI. Trimming shortened V by 6 bases and J by 0 bases, and 12 bases separated the two germline ends. The CDR3 protein is CASSRGQLSYEQYF. The CDR3 DNA reads TGTGCCAGCAGCCGCGGACAGCTCTCCTACGAGCAGTACTTC. Together with reference TRBV2 and TRBJ2-7, the CDR3 gives the full variable domain: EPEVTQTPSHQVTQMGQEVILRCVPISNHLYFYWYRQILGQKVEFLVSFYNNEISEKSEIFDDQFSVERPDGSNFTLKIRSTKLEDSAMYFCASSRGQLSYEQYFGPGTRLTVT.

The chain has TRBV6-1 and TRBJ1-3, with 10 bases that match TRBD1. The CDR3 runs 12 residues. V dropped 8 bases and J dropped 8; count of bases not matched to a gene: 3. Per the germline V gene, CDR1 is MNHNS and CDR2 is SASEGT. Here the CDR3 reads CASGGQGDTIYF. For the CDR3, the DNA is TGTGCCAGCGGCGGACAGGGGGACACCATATATTTT.

V gene TRBV28 combines with J gene TRBJ2-7, with 9 bases lining up with TRBD2. This CDR3 comprises 15 residues. V shed 2 bases and J 3 bases; nucleotides not matched to a gene: 5. CDR1 and CDR2 (germline): MDHEN, SYDVKM. CDR3 in DNA: TGTGCCAGCAGTTTAGAGGCTAGCGGGAACTACGAGCAGTACTTC. Translated: CASSLEASGNYEQYF.

Worth noting for this clone: At one end the junction does not follow the germline gene, possibly because of a read error. The gene calls are TRBV7-9 and TRBJ2-4; TRBD2 is a possible D gene (7 bases). This CDR3 is 15 amino acids long. Germline lookup yields CDR1 SEHNR and CDR2 FQNEAQ (reference sequence). The CDR3, as DNA: TGTTCCAGCAGCCGCGGGGGCGGGAACCGCGGCATTCAGTACTTC. Protein: CSSSRGGGNRGIQYF.

This sequence joins TRBV5-1 and TRBJ2-5; unclear D gene. Germline CDR1 and CDR2: SGHRS and YFSETQ. The CDR3 is 12 amino acids. V lost 4 bases and J lost 2, with 6 bases in between. CDR3 nucleotide sequence: TGCGCCAGCAGCGGCCCACAAGAGACCCAGTACTTC. As protein: CASSGPQETQYF.

V and J are TRBV5-8 and TRBJ1-3; TRBD1 aligns across 8 bases. The CDR3 runs 17 residues. V trimming: 0 bases; J trimming: 1 base; junction bases outside the gene matches: 6. Germline values: CDR1 SGHTS, CDR2 YDEGEE. CDR3 sequence (DNA): TGTGCCAGCAGCTTGGGTTCAGGGGGCGCTTCTGGAAACACCATATATTTT. Its translation is CASSLGSGGASGNTIYF.

The chain employs TRBV28 and TRBJ2-1; 12 bases match TRBD2. In germline, CDR1 is MDHEN, CDR2 SYDVKM. V shed 2 bases and J 8 bases; nucleotides not matched to a gene: 7. The CDR3 runs to 16 residues. Here the CDR3 reads CASSLASGRGRDEQFF. The CDR3 coding sequence is TGTGCCAGCAGTTTAGCTAGCGGGAGGGGAAGGGATGAGCAGTTCTTC. Full variable domain (missing parts from reference TRBV28 and TRBJ2-1): DVKVTQSSRYLVKRTGEKVFLECVQDMDHENMFWYRQDPGLGLRLIYFSYDVKMKEKGDIPEGYSVSREKKERFSLILESASTNQTSMYLCASSLASGRGRDEQFFGPGTRLTVL.

J is TRBJ1-5 and V is TRBV19; TRBD1 might be the D (5 bases). Germline CDR1 and CDR2: LNHDA and SQIVND (reference sequence). The CDR3 covers 14 residues. V was shortened by 8 bases and J by 7 bases, with 18 bases between the two germline ends. In DNA, the CDR3 is TGTGCCAGTTCGAAAGCGGGGGGGATGCAGCCCCAGCATTTT. This codes for CASSKAGGMQPQHF.